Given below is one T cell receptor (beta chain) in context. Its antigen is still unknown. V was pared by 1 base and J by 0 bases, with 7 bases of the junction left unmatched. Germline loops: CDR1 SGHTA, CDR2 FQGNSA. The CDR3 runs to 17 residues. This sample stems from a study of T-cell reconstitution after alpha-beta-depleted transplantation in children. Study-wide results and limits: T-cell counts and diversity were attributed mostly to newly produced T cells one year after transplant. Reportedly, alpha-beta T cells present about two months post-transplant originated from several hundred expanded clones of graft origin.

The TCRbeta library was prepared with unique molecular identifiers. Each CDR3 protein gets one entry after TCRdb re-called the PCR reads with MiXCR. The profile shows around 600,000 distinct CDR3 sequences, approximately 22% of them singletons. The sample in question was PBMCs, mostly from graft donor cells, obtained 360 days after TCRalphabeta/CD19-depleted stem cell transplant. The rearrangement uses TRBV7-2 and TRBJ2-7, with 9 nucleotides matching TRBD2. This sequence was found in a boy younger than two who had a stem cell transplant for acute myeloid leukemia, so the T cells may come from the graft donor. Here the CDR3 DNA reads TGTGCCAGCAGCTTAGTTTCTAGCGGGGTCACCTCCTACGAGCAGTACTTC. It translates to CASSLVSSGVTSYEQYF.